The next 21 T cell receptor beta chains were all read from a single sample in a study of shared clonotypes between healthy human individuals. Generated by immunoSEQ multiplex PCR, the TCRdb table keeps only in-frame clones and is missing some. The sample has 850,000 to 1,100,000 clones; approximately 80% are singletons. Input material: memory CD4+ T cells from PBMCs. Specified subset: CD45RA-negative fraction. These receptors came from a man between 18 and 35 years old in good health. Some clones in this sample may be carry-over from other donors' samples.

On this clone itself: This sample also contains other DNA sequences that code for the same CDR3. The V call is TRBV9, the J call TRBJ2-2; D gene unclear. The CDR3 length is 14 residues. Germline values: CDR1 SGDLS, CDR2 YYNGEE. The germline V and J ends were trimmed by 1 base and 1 base, with 5 bases remaining between them. DNA of the CDR3: TGTGCCAGCAGCGTACTAGAGAACACCGGGGAGCTGTTTTTT. It specifies CASSVLENTGELFF.

In this sample, this clone turned up a few times. This CDR3 is also generated by other DNA sequences in the sample. The J gene is TRBJ2-7, the V gene TRBV28; weak D call: TRBD1 (5 bases). Germline lookup yields CDR1 MDHEN and CDR2 SYDVKM. Trimming removed 2 bases from V and 3 bases from J, with 5 bases in between. This CDR3 is built from 12 residues. CDR3 residues: CASSLQGYEQYF. CDR3 DNA: TGTGCCAGCAGTTTACAGGGCTACGAGCAGTACTTC.

CDR3 loop: CAWSGASRETQYF. CDR3 sequence (DNA): TGTGCCTGGAGCGGGGCCTCTCGAGAGACCCAGTACTTC. The V call is TRBV30, the J call TRBJ2-5; D may be TRBD1 or TRBD2 (5 bases each). Germline V gene data show CDR1 as GTSNPN and CDR2 as SVGIG (reference sequence). The V end lost 3 bases, the J end lost 4 bases, and 12 bases lay between the germline ends. This CDR3 comprises 13 residues.

V and J are TRBV9 and TRBJ2-5, with 8 bases fitting TRBD2. The V segment lost 4 bases and the J segment 5 bases; nucleotides outside the gene matches: 7. There are 14 residues in the CDR3. Germline CDR1 is SGDLS and CDR2 is YYNGEE. For the CDR3, the DNA is TGTGCCAGCAGCCCGAAGCGGGAGAGGGAGACCCAGTACTTC. Residues: CASSPKRERETQYF.

This clone occurred once. The chain links TRBV27 to TRBJ1-2; 7 positions agree with TRBD1. In germline, CDR1 is MNHEY, CDR2 SMNVEV (reference sequence). The CDR3 is made up of 20 amino acids. The V and J ends lost 2 bases and 2 bases, in that order; junction bases with no gene match: 20. The CDR3 sequence: CASSLRAQTGSQLRNYGYTF. The CDR3 DNA sequence: TGTGCCAGCAGTTTACGGGCCCAGACAGGGAGCCAACTTCGGAACTATGGCTACACCTTC.

DNA of the CDR3: TGTGCCAGCAGCTTGGGAACACCCAATGAAAAACTGTTTTTT. This translates into CASSLGTPNEKLFF. This chain connects TRBV5-4 to TRBJ1-4; no clear D gene. V lost 0 bases to trimming and J lost 5 bases, with 8 bases between them. This CDR3 comprises 14 residues. The germline V gene encodes CDR1 SGHNT and CDR2 YYREEE (reference sequence).

J is TRBJ2-3 and V is TRBV7-9; possibly TRBD1 or TRBD2 for D (5 bases each). Per germline, CDR1 SEHNR and CDR2 FQNEAQ (reference sequence). V lost 3 bases and J 6 bases, leaving 16 bases between the germline ends. The CDR3 spans 15 residues. The CDR3 sequence is CASSLGPGAADTQYF. CDR3 nucleotide sequence: TGTGCCAGCAGCTTGGGACCCGGGGCAGCTGATACGCAGTATTTT.

The gene calls are TRBV28 and TRBJ1-2; 9 nucleotides match TRBD1. Germline loops: CDR1 MDHEN, CDR2 SYDVKM. The CDR3 totals 13 residues. The J segment lost 8 bases and the V segment lost 6 bases, leaving 7 bases of the junction unmatched. CDR3 nucleotides: TGTGCCAGCAGAGGACAGGGGCGGTCCGGCTACACCTTC. Protein sequence: CASRGQGRSGYTF.

Note on this clone: This may be a read error, as it is one base from a much larger clone. This specimen includes other DNA sequences encoding the same CDR3. The rearrangement links TRBV11-2 to TRBJ2-5; no firm D call. The germline V and J ends were trimmed by 3 bases and 5 bases, with 4 bases remaining between them. The CDR3 length is 11 residues. Germline values: CDR1 SGHAT, CDR2 FQNNGV. CDR3 in DNA: TGTGCCAGCAGCTTGGGGGAGACCCAGTACTTC. Protein sequence: CASSLGETQYF.

The rearrangement links TRBV7-4 to TRBJ2-7; D is unresolved. Germline CDR1 is SGHVT and CDR2 is SQSDAQ. Trimming cost V 2 bases and J 0 bases, with 5 bases left between them. CDR3 length: 13 amino acids. The CDR3 DNA sequence: TGTGCCAGCAGCTTACCCAGCTCCTACGAGCAGTACTTC. As protein: CASSLPSSYEQYF.

In regard to this clone: The same CDR3 arises from other DNA sequences in this sample as well. The chain combines TRBV18 with TRBJ2-3, with 10 positions matching TRBD2. V gave up 2 bases and J gave up 1 base; unmatched junction bases: 0. Germline V gives CDR1 KGHSH, CDR2 LQKENI. The CDR3 contains 15 residues. CDR3 protein: CASSPGTSGTDTQYF. CDR3 sequence (DNA): TGTGCCAGCTCACCAGGGACTAGCGGCACAGATACGCAGTATTTT.

The chain carries TRBV6-1 and TRBJ2-5; 8 bases fit TRBD1. The V gene end was trimmed by 4 bases and the J gene end by 5 bases; junction bases not matched to a gene: 6. CDR3 size: 14 residues. Germline V CDR1 and CDR2: MNHNS, SASEGT. The CDR3 DNA reads as TGTGCCAGCAGTGCAGGGGGCTTGGGGGAGACCCAGTACTTC. Its protein is CASSAGGLGETQYF.

The sample holds a few counts of this clone. This rearrangement joins TRBV27 to TRBJ2-3, with D perhaps TRBD2 (5 bases). The ends were cut back, 6 bases at V and 4 bases at J, with 14 bases in the middle. The V gene's germline CDR1 is MNHEY and CDR2 SMNVEV (reference sequence). The CDR3 length is 14 residues. The CDR3 DNA is TGTGCCAGCAGGACGAGTCGGGGAGCAGATACGCAGTATTTT. Translated, it gives CASRTSRGADTQYF.

The chain links TRBV7-8 to TRBJ2-1; TRBD1 is a possible D gene (6 bases). Trimming stripped 5 bases from V and 9 bases from J, with 17 bases between. This CDR3 has 14 residues. Germline CDR1 SGHVS, CDR2 FQNEAQ. The CDR3: CASSPHRATGEQFF. CDR3 nucleotides: TGTGCCAGCAGCCCACACAGGGCTACCGGTGAGCAGTTCTTC.

The chain joins TRBV6-5 to TRBJ2-7; no clear D. Germline V gene sequence: CDR1 MNHEY, CDR2 SVGAGI. The CDR3 sequence is 13 residues long. Trimming removed 10 bases at V and 5 bases at J, with 18 bases between. This CDR3 is CATTKDGENEQYF. For the CDR3, the DNA is TGTGCCACCACTAAGGATGGGGAAAACGAGCAGTACTTC.

This chain's CDR3 is CASSPGGARGAYEQYF. The CDR3 coding sequence is TGTGCCAGCAGCCCCGGCGGGGCCAGGGGGGCCTACGAGCAGTACTTC. The V and J genes are TRBV4-2 and TRBJ2-7; perhaps TRBD1 as D (7 bases). The V and J ends lost 4 bases and 2 bases respectively, with 18 bases between them. The germline CDR1 and CDR2 sequences are LGHNA and YNFKEQ. The CDR3 runs 16 residues.

The CDR3 nucleotides are TGTGCCAGCAGTTACCGGTCGGACCCAACTAATGAAAAACTGTTTTTT. Its protein is CASSYRSDPTNEKLFF. The chain carries TRBV6-5 and TRBJ1-4; D is undetermined. CDR1 is MNHEY and CDR2 is SVGAGI in the germline V gene. The V and J ends lost 2 bases and 0 bases respectively, with 10 bases between them. The CDR3 runs to 16 residues.

The V and J genes are TRBV18 and TRBJ1-2, with D hard to call. This CDR3 region has 12 residues. Per germline, CDR1 KGHSH and CDR2 LQKENI. V lost 4 bases and J 2 bases, leaving 5 bases between the germline ends. The chain's CDR3 is CASSRRNYGYTF. In DNA, the CDR3 is TGTGCCAGCTCACGGCGGAACTATGGCTACACCTTC.

In this sample, this clone turned up a few times. V gene TRBV7-8 combines with J gene TRBJ1-2, with TRBD1 matching 7 bases. Germline loops: CDR1 SGHVS, CDR2 FQNEAQ. Trimming at V came to 5 bases and at J to 4 bases, leaving 7 bases not matched to a gene. The CDR3 spans 14 residues. For the CDR3, the DNA is TGTGCCAGCAGCCCCATCGAGGGGGCCTATGGCTACACCTTC. Protein: CASSPIEGAYGYTF.

The genes are TRBV29-1 and TRBJ1-2; possible D gene TRBD1, 5 bases. Germline V lookup: CDR1 SQVTM, CDR2 ANQGSEA. V lost 6 bases and J 4 bases, leaving 15 bases between the germline ends. The length of the CDR3 is 13 residues. The CDR3 reads CSVPNWGSYGYTF. Here the CDR3 DNA reads TGCAGCGTGCCAAACTGGGGGAGCTATGGCTACACCTTC.

The chain has TRBV30 and TRBJ2-6; no clear D. V was trimmed by 0 bases and J by 8 bases, leaving 5 bases between them. CDR1 is GTSNPN, CDR2 SVGIG, per germline (reference sequence). This CDR3 comprises 12 residues. CDR3 coding DNA: TGTGCCTGGAGTGTAACCCCCAACGTCCTGACTTTC. Translated, it gives CAWSVTPNVLTF.